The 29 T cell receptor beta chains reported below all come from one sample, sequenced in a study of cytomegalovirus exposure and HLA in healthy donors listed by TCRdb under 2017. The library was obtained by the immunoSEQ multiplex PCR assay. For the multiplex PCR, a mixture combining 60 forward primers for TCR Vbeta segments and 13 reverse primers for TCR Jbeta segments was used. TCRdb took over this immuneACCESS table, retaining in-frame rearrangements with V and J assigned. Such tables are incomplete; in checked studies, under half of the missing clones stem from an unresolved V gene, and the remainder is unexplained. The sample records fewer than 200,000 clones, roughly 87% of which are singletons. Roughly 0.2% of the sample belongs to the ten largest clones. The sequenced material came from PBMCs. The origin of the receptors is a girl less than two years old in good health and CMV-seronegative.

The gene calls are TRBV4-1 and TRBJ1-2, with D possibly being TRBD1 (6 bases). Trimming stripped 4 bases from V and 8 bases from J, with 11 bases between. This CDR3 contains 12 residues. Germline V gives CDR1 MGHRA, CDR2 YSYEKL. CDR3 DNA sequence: TGCGCCAGCAGCCCGGGGGGCTGGGGCTACACCTTC. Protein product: CASSPGGWGYTF.

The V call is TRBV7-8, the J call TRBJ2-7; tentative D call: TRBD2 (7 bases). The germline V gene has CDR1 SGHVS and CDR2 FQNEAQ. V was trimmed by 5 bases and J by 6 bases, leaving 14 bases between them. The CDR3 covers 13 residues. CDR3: CASSSHREGEQYF. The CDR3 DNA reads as TGTGCCAGCAGCAGCCACAGGGAGGGCGAGCAGTACTTC.

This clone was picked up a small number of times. The CDR3 DNA sequence: TGTGCCAGCAGTAAAAAAACAGGGTTACGGGATGAAAAACTGTTTTTT. This encodes CASSKKTGLRDEKLFF. The V and J genes are TRBV2 and TRBJ1-4; possible D gene TRBD1, 6 bases. Trimming shortened V by 5 bases and J by 6 bases, and 19 bases separated the two germline ends. Germline V lookup: CDR1 SNHLY, CDR2 FYNNEI. The CDR3 has 16 amino acids.

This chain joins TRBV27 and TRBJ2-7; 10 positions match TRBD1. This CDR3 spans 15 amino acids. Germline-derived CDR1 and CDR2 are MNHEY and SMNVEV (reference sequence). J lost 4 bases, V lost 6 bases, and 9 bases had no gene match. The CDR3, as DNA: TGTGCCAGCAGGCCGTGGGGGGGACAGGGGTACGAGCAGTACTTC. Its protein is CASRPWGGQGYEQYF.

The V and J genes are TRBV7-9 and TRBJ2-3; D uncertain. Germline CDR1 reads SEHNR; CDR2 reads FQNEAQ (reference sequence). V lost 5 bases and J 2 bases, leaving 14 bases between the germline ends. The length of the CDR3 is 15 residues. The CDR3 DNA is TGTGCCAGCAGCCAACCCCGAGGATCCACAGATACGCAGTATTTT. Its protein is CASSQPRGSTDTQYF.

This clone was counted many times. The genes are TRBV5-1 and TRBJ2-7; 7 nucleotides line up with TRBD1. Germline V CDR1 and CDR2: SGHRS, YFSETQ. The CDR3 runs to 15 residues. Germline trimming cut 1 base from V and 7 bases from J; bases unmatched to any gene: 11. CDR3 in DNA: TGCGCCAGCAGCTTGCGACAGGGCTCCGTGGGGGAGCAGTACTTC. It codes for CASSLRQGSVGEQYF.

CDR3 sequence (DNA): TGTGCCAGCAGCGTAGGGACAGCCCAAGAGACCCAGTACTTC. Protein product: CASSVGTAQETQYF. The V gene is TRBV9, the J gene TRBJ2-5; D is possibly TRBD1 (6 bases). The CDR3 is 14 residues long. CDR1 is SGDLS and CDR2 is YYNGEE in the germline V gene. V dropped 0 bases and J dropped 1 base, with 7 bases sitting between them.

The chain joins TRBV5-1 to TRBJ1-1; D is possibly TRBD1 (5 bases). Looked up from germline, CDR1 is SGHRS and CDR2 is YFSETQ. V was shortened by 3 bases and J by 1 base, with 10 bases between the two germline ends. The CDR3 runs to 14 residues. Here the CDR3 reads CASSSRRGNTEAFF. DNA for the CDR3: TGCGCCAGCAGCTCGCGAAGGGGGAACACTGAAGCTTTCTTT.

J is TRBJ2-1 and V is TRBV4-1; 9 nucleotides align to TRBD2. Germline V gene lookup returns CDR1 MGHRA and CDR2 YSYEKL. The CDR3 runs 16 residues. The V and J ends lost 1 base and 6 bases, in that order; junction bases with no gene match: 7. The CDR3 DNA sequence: TGCGCCAGCAGCCAAGGGCGGGGGGGGACCTCCAATGAGCAGTTCTTC. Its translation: CASSQGRGGTSNEQFF.

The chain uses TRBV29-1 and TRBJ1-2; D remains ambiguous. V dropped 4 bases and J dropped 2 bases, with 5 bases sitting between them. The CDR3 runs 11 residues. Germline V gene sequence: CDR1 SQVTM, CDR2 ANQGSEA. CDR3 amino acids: CSVGQNYGYTF. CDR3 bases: TGCAGCGTTGGCCAGAACTATGGCTACACCTTC. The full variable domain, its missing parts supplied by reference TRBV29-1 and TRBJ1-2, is SAVISQKPSRDICQRGTSLTIQCQVDSQVTMMFWYRQQPGQSLTLIATANQGSEATYESGFVIDKFPISRPNLTFSTLTVSNMSPEDSSIYLCSVGQNYGYTFGSGTRLTVV.

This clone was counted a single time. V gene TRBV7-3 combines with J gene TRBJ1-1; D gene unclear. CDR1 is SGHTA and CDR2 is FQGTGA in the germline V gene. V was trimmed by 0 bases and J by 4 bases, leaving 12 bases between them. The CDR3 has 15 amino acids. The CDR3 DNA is TGTGCCAGCAGCTTAACTGGATCGGGTGGCACTGAAGCTTTCTTT. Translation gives CASSLTGSGGTEAFF. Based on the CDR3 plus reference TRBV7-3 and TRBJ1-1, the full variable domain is GAGVSQTPSNKVTEKGKYVELRCDPISGHTALYWYRQSLGQGPEFLIYFQGTGAADDSGLPNDRFFAVRPEGSVSTLKIQRTERGDSAVYLCASSLTGSGGTEAFFGQGTRLTVV.

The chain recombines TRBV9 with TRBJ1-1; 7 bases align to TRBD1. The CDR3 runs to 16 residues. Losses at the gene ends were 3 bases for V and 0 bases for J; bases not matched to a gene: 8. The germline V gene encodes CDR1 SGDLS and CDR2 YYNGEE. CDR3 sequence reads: CASSAGGQLMNTEAFF. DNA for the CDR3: TGTGCCAGCAGCGCCGGGGGACAGCTCATGAACACTGAAGCTTTCTTT.

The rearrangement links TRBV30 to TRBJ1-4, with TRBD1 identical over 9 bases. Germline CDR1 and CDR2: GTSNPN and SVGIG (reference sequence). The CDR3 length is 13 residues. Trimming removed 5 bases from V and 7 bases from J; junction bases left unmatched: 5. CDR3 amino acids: CAWAGQGTEKLFF. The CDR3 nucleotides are TGTGCCTGGGCGGGACAGGGAACTGAAAAACTGTTTTTT.

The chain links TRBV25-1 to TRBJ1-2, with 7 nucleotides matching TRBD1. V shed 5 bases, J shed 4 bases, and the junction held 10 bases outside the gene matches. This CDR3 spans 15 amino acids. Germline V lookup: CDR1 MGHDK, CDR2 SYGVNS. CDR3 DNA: TGTGCCAGCAGTATTAAGGGGGCCCACTTCTATGGCTACACCTTC. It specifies CASSIKGAHFYGYTF.

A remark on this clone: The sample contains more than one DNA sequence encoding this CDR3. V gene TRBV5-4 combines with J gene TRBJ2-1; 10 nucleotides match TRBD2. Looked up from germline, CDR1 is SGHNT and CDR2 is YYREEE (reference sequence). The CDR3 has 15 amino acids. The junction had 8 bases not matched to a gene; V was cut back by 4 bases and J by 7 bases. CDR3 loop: CASSLRLAGGNEQFF. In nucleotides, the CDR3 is TGTGCCAGCAGCCTGCGACTAGCGGGTGGGAATGAGCAGTTCTTC.

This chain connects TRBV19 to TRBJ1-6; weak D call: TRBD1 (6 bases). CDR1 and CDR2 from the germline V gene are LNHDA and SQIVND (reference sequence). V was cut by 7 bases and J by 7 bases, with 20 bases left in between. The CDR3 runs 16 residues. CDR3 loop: CASTDRGGRNNSPLHF. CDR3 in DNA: TGTGCCAGTACCGACCGGGGGGGCAGGAACAATTCACCCCTCCACTTT. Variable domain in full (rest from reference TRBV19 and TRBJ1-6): DGGITQSPKYLFRKEGQNVTLSCEQNLNHDAMYWYRQDPGQGLRLIYYSQIVNDFQKGDIAEGYSVSREKKESFPLTVTSAQKNPTAFYLCASTDRGGRNNSPLHFGNGTRLTVT.

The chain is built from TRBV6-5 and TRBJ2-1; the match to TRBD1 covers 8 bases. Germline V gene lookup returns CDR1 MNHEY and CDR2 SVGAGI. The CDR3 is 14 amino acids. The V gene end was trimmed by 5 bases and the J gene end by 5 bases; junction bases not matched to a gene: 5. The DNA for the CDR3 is TGTGCCAGCAGTGCGGACAGGGATCACAATGAGCAGTTCTTC. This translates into CASSADRDHNEQFF.

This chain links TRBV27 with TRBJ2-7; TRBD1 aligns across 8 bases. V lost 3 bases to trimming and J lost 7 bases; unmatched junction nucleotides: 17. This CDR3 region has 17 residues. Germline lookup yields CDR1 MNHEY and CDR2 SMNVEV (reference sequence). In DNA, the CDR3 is TGTGCCAGCAGTTTCGTCAGCCCAGGGGGCGAAATTTGGGAGCAGTACTTC. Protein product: CASSFVSPGGEIWEQYF.

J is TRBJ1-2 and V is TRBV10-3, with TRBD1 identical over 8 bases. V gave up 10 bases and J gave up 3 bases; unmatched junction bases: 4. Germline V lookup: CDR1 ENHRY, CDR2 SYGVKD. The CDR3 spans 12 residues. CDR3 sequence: CATTTGDYGYTF. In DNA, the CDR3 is TGTGCCACAACGACAGGGGACTATGGCTACACCTTC.

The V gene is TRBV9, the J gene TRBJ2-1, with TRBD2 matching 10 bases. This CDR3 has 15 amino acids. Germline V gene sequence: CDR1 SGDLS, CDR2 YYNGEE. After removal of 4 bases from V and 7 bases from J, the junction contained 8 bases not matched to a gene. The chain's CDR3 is CASSPIAGGGNEQFF. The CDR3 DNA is TGTGCCAGCAGCCCGATAGCGGGGGGAGGGAATGAGCAGTTCTTC.

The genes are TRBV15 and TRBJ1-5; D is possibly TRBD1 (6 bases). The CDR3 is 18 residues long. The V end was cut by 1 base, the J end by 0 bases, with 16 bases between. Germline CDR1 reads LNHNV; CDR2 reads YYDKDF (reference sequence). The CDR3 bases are TGTGCCACCAGCAGAGGGACAGAAATCTTAGATAGCAATCAGCCCCAGCATTTT. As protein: CATSRGTEILDSNQPQHF.

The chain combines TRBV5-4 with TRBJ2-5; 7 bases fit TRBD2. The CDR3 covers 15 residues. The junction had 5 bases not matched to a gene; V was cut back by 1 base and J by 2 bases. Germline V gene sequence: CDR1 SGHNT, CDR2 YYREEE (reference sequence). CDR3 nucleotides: TGTGCCAGCAGCTTGAGGCGGGAGAGGCAAGAGACCCAGTACTTC. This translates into CASSLRRERQETQYF.

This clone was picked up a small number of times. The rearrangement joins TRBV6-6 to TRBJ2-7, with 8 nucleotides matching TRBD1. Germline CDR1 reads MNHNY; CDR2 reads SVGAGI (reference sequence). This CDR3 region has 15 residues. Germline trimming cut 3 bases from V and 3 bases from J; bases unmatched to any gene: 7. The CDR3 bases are TGTGCCAGCAGTTATCTCACTACAGGGGGCTACGAGCAGTACTTC. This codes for CASSYLTTGGYEQYF.

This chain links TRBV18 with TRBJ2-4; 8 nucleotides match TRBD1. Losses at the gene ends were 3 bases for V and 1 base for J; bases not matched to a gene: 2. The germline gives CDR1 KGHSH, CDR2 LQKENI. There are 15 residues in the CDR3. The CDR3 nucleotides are TGTGCCAGCTCACCCCGGGACAGGGCCAAAAACATTCAGTACTTC. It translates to CASSPRDRAKNIQYF.

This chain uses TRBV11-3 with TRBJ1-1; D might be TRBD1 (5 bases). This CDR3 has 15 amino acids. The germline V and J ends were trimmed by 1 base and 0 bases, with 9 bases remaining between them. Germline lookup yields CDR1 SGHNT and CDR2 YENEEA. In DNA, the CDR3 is TGTGCCAGCAGCTTAGGGGCAGGGATGAACACTGAAGCTTTCTTT. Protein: CASSLGAGMNTEAFF. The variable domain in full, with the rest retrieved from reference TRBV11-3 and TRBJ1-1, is EAGVVQSPRYKIIEKKQPVAFWCNPISGHNTLYWYLQNLGQGPELLIRYENEEAVDDSQLPKDRFSAERLKGVDSTLKIQPAELGDSAVYLCASSLGAGMNTEAFFGQGTRLTVV.

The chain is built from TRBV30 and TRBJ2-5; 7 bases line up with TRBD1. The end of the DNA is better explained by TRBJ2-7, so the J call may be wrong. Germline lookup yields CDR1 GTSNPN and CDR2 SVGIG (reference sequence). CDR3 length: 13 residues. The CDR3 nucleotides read TGTGCCTGGGCCGGGACAGTAGCCTACGAGCAGTACTTC. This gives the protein CAWAGTVAYEQYF.

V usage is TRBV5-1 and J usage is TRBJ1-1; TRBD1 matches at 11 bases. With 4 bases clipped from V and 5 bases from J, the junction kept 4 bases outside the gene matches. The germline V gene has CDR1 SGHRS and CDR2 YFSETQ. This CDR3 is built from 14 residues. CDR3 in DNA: TGCGCCAGCAGCGCGGGACAGGGGGGGACTGAAGCTTTCTTT. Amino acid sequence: CASSAGQGGTEAFF.

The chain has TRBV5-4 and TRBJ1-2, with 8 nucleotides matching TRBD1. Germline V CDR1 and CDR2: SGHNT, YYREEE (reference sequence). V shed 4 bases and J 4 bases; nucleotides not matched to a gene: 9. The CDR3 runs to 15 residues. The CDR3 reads CASSRETGGTYGYTF. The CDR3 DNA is TGTGCCAGCAGCCGAGAAACAGGGGGTACCTATGGCTACACCTTC. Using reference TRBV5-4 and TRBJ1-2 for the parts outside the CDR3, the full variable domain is ETGVTQSPTHLIKTRGQQVTLRCSSQSGHNTVSWYQQALGQGPQFIFQYYREEENGRGNFPPRFSGLQFPNYSSELNVNALELDDSALYLCASSRETGGTYGYTFGSGTRLTVV.

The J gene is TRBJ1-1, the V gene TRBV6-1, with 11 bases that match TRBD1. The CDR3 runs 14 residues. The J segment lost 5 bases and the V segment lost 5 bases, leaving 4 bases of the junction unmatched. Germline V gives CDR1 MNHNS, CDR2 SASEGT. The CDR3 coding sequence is TGTGCCAGCAGTCTAGGGACAGGGGGAACTGAAGCTTTCTTT. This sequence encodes CASSLGTGGTEAFF.